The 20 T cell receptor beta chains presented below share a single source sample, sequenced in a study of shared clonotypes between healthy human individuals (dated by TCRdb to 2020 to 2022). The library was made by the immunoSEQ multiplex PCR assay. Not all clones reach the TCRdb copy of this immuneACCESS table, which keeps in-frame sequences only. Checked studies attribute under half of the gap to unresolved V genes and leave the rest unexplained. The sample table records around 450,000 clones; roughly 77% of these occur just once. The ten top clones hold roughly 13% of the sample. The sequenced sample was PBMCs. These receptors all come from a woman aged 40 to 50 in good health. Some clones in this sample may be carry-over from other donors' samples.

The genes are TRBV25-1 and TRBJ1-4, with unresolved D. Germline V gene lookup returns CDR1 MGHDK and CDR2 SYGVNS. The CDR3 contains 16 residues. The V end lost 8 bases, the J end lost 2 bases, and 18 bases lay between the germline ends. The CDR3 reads CASSHPRQVTNEKLFF. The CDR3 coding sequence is TGTGCCAGCTCGCACCCCCGGCAGGTCACTAATGAAAAACTGTTTTTT.

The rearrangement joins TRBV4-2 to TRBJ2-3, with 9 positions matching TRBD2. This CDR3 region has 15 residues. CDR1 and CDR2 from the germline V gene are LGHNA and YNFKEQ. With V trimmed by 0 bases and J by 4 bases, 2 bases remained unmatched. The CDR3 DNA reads TGTGCCAGCAGCCAAGATGGCGGGAGGGCAGATACGCAGTATTTT. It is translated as CASSQDGGRADTQYF.

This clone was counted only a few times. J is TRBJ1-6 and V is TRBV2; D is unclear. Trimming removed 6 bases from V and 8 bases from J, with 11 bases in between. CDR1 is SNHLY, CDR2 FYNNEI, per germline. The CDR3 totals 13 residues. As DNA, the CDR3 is TGTGCCAGCAGATCGGAGAGAGATTCACCCCTCCACTTT. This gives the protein CASRSERDSPLHF.

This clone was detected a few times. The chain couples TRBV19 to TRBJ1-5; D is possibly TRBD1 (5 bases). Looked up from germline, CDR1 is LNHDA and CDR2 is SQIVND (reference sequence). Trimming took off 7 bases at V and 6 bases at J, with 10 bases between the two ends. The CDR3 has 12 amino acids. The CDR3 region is CASTGGGQPQHF. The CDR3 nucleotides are TGTGCCAGTACCGGGGGAGGTCAGCCCCAGCATTTT.

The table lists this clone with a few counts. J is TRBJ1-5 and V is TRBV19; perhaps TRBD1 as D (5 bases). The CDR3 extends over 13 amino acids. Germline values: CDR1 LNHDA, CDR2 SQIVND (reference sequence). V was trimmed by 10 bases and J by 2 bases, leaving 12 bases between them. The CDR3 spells CATRGEGNQPQHF. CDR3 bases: TGTGCCACCCGAGGGGAGGGCAATCAGCCCCAGCATTTT.

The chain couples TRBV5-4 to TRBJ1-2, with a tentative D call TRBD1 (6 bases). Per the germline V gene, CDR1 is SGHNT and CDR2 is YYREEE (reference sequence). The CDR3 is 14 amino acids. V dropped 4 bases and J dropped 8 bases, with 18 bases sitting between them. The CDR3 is CASSGKTGISGYTF. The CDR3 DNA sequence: TGTGCCAGCAGCGGTAAGACAGGAATAAGCGGCTACACCTTC. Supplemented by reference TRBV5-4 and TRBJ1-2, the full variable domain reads ETGVTQSPTHLIKTRGQQVTLRCSSQSGHNTVSWYQQALGQGPQFIFQYYREEENGRGNFPPRFSGLQFPNYSSELNVNALELDDSALYLCASSGKTGISGYTFGSGTRLTVV.

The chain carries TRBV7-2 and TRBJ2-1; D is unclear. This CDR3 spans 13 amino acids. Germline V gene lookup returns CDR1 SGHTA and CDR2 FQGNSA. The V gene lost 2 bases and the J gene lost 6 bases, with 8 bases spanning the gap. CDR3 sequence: CASSLLQINEQFF. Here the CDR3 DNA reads TGTGCCAGCAGCTTACTACAGATCAATGAGCAGTTCTTC.

Written as DNA, the CDR3 is TGCGCCAGCAGCACCCGTGTGGCGGATGGCTACACCTTC. This translates into CASSTRVADGYTF. The chain carries TRBV5-1 and TRBJ1-2, with D unresolved. Germline loops: CDR1 SGHRS, CDR2 YFSETQ. The germline V and J ends were trimmed by 4 bases and 6 bases, with 13 bases remaining between them. This CDR3 has 13 amino acids.

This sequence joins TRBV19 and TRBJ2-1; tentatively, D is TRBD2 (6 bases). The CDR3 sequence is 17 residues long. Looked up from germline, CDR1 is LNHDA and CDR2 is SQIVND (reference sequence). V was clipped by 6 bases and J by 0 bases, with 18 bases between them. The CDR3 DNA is TGTGCCAGTAGAACTGATGAGCGGGCGAGCTCCTACAATGAGCAGTTCTTC. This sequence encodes CASRTDERASSYNEQFF.

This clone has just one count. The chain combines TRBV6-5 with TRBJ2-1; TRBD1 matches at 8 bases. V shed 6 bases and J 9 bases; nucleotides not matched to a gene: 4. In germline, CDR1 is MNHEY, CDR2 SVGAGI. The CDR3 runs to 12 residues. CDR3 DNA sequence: TGTGCCAGCAGACCCGACAGGGGTGAGCAGTTCTTC. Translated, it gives CASRPDRGEQFF.

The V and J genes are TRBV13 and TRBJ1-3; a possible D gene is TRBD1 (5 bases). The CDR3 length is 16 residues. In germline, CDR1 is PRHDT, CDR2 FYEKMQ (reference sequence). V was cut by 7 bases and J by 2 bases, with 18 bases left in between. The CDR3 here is CASTQRGKLTGNTIYF. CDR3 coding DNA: TGTGCCAGCACCCAGAGGGGTAAATTAACTGGAAACACCATATATTTT.

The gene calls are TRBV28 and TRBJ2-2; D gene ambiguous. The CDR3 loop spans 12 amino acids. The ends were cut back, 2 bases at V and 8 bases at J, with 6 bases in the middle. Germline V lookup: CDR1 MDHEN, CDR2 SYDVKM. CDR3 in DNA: TGTGCCAGCAGTTTACTCCTAGGGGAGCTGTTTTTT. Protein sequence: CASSLLLGELFF.

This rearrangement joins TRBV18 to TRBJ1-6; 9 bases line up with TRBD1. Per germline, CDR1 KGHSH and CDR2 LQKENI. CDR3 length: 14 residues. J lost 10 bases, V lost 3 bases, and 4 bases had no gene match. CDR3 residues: CASSPGQGLSPLHF. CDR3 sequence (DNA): TGTGCCAGCTCACCGGGACAGGGATTATCACCCCTCCACTTT. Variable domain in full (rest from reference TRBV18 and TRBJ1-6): NAGVMQNPRHLVRRRGQEARLRCSPMKGHSHVYWYRQLPEEGLKFMVYLQKENIIDESGMPKERFSAEFPKEGPSILRIQQVVRGDSAAYFCASSPGQGLSPLHFGNGTRLTVT.

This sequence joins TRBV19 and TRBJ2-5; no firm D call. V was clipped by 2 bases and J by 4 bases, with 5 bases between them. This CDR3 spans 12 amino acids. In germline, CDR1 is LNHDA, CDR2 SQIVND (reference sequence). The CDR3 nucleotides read TGTGCCAGTAGTATATCGAGAGAGACCCAGTACTTC. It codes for CASSISRETQYF.

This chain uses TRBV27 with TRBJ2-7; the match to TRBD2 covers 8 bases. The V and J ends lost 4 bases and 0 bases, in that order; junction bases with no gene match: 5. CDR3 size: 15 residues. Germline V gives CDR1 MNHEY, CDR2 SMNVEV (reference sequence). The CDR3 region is CASSSWTSSSYEQYF. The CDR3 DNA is TGTGCCAGCAGTTCTTGGACTAGCTCCTCCTACGAGCAGTACTTC.

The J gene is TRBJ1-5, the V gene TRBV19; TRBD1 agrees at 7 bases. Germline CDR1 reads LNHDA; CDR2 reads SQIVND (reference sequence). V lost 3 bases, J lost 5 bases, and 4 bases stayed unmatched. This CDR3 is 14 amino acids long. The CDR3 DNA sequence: TGTGCCAGTAGTATCCCCAGGGGGTATCAGCCCCAGCATTTT. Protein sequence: CASSIPRGYQPQHF.

CDR3: CASSWAGTGELFF. The CDR3 bases are TGTGCCAGCAGCTGGGCGGGCACCGGGGAGCTGTTTTTT. The chain joins TRBV7-2 to TRBJ2-2; D may be TRBD2 (5 bases). Germline values: CDR1 SGHTA, CDR2 FQGNSA. The CDR3 covers 13 residues. V shed 4 bases and J shed 4 bases, with 7 bases lying between them.

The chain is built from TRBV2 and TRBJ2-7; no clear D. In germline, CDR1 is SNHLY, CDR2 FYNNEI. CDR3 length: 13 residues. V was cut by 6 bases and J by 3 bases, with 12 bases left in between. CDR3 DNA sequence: TGTGCCAGCAGGAAGGACGGAGACTACGAGCAGTACTTC. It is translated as CASRKDGDYEQYF.

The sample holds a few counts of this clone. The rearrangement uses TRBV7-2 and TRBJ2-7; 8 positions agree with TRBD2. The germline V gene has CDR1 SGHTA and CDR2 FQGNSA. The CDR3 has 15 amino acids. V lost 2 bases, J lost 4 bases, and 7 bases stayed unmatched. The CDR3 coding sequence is TGTGCCAGCAGCTTACGTAGCGGGATGGGATACGAGCAGTACTTC. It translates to CASSLRSGMGYEQYF.

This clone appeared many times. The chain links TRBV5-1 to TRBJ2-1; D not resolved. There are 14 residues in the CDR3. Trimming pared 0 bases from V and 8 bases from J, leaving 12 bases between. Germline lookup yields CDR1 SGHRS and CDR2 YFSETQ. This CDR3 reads CASSLDRSLDEQFF. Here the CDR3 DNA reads TGCGCCAGCAGCTTGGATCGGAGCTTGGATGAGCAGTTCTTC.